What follows are 3 T cell receptor beta chains derived from one specimen sequenced in a study of memory CD4+ T cells and cytomegalovirus serostatus. The sort gate was single viable CD3+CD4+CD8-CD45RO+ cells for memory CD4+ T cells. Data came from immunoSEQ multiplex PCR; TCRdb stores just in-frame clones and leaves some out. The sample consists of tens of thousands of clones, around 80% of them appearing once. The sequenced sample was memory CD4+ T cells from blood. The receptor set was obtained from an adult in good health and CMV-seronegative.

The chain carries TRBV6-6 and TRBJ1-5, with D tentatively TRBD1 (5 bases). The CDR3 has 14 residues. Trimming removed 2 bases at V and 5 bases at J, with 10 bases between. Germline assignment: CDR1 MNHNY and CDR2 SVGAGI (reference sequence). CDR3 sequence reads: CASSYAQGYQPQHF. As DNA, the CDR3 is TGTGCCAGCAGTTACGCCCAGGGCTATCAGCCCCAGCATTTT.

CDR3 in amino acids: CASSDRRGPEITYEQYF. Here the CDR3 DNA reads TGTGCCAGCAGTGACCGAAGGGGACCCGAGATTACCTACGAGCAGTACTTC. V is TRBV25-1 and J is TRBJ2-7; D tentatively reads TRBD1 or TRBD2 (5 bases each). Deletions cut 3 bases from V and 2 bases from J, with 20 bases between. Germline lookup yields CDR1 MGHDK and CDR2 SYGVNS. CDR3 length: 17 residues.

J is TRBJ1-1 and V is TRBV19; maybe TRBD1 (5 bases). Trimming pared 7 bases from V and 12 bases from J, leaving 18 bases between. The CDR3 spans 12 residues. CDR1 LNHDA and CDR2 SQIVND come from the germline V gene (reference sequence). Written as DNA, the CDR3 is TGTGCCAGTACAGGGCAGGGAGGGAAGTCTTTCTTT. Amino acids: CASTGQGGKSFF.